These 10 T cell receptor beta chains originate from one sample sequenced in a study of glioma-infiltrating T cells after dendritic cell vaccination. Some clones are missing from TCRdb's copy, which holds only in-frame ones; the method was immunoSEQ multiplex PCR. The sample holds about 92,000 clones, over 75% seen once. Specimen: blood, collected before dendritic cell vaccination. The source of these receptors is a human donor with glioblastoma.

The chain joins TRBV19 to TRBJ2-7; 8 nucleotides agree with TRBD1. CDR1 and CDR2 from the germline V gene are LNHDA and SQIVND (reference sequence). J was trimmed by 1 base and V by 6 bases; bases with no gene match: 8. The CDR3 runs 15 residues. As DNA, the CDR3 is TGTGCCAGTAGCTCGGACAGGGACTTATCCTACGAGCAGTACTTC. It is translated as CASSSDRDLSYEQYF.

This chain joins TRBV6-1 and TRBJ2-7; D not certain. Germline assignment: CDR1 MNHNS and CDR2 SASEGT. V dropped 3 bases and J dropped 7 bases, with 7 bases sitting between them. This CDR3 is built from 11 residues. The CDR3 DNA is TGTGCCAGCAGTGACGGTTGGGAGCAGTACTTC. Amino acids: CASSDGWEQYF.

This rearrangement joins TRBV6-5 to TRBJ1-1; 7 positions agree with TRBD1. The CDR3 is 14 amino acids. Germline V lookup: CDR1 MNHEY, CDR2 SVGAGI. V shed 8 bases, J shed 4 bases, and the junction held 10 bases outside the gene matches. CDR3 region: CASLRLQGGTEAFF. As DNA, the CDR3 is TGTGCCAGCCTTCGCCTGCAGGGGGGCACTGAAGCTTTCTTT.

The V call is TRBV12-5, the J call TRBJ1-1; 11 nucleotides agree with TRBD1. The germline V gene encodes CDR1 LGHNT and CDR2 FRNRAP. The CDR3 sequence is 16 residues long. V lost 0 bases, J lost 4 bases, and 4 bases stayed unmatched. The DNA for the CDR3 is TGTGCTAGTGGTTTGGTACTAGGGACAGGGGGCACTGAAGCTTTCTTT. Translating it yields CASGLVLGTGGTEAFF.

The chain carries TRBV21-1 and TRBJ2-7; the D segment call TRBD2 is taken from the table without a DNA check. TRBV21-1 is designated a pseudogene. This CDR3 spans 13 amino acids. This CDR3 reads CASIEGGSVEQYF. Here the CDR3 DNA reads TGTGCCAGCATCGAGGGAGGGTCCGTCGAGCAGTACTTC.

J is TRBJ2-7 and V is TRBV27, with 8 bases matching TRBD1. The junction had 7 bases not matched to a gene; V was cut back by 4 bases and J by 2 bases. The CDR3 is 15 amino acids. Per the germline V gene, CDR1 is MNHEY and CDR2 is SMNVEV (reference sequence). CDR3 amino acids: CASSSQGAMTYEQYF. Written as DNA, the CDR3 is TGTGCCAGCAGTTCCCAGGGGGCCATGACCTACGAGCAGTACTTC.

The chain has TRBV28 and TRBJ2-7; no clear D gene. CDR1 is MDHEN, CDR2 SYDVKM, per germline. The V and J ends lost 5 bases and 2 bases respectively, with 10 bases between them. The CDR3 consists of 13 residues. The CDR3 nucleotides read TGTGCCAGCAGTCTTAGAAACCCCTACGAGCAGTACTTC. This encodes CASSLRNPYEQYF.

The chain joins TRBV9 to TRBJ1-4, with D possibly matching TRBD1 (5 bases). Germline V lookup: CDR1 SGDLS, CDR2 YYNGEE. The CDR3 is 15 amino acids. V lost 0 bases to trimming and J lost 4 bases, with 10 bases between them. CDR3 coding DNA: TGTGCCAGCAGCGTAGATGCGGGGCGTAATGAAAAACTGTTTTTT. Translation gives CASSVDAGRNEKLFF.

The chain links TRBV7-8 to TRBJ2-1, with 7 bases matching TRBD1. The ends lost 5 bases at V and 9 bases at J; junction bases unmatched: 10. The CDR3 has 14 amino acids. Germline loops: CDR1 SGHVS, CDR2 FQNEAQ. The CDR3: CASSHRETGSEQFF. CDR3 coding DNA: TGTGCCAGCAGCCACCGCGAGACAGGGAGTGAGCAGTTCTTC.

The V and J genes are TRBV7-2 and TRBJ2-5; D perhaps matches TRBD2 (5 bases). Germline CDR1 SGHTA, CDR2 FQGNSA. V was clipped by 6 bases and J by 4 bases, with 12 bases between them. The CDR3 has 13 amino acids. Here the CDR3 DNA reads TGTGCCAGCAGGTTTGGGAGTAGAGAGACCCAGTACTTC. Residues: CASRFGSRETQYF.